Each of the 3 T cell receptor beta chains below was sequenced from the same sample in a study of cytomegalovirus exposure and HLA in healthy donors. Assay: immunoSEQ multiplex PCR; the TCRdb copy retains only in-frame clones and omits some. The sample shows approximately 270,000 clones, just over 85% of them seen only once. The material sequenced was PBMCs. The origin of the receptors is a young woman in good health and CMV-seronegative.

The chain couples TRBV12-5 to TRBJ2-1; 13 bases agree with TRBD2. This CDR3 contains 17 residues. After removal of 0 bases from V and 10 bases from J, the junction contained 9 bases not matched to a gene. Germline V gene lookup returns CDR1 LGHNT and CDR2 FRNRAP. The CDR3 sequence: CASGLVLAGGPLGEQFF. CDR3 sequence (DNA): TGTGCTAGTGGTTTGGTACTAGCGGGAGGGCCTCTGGGGGAGCAGTTCTTC.

The gene calls are TRBV10-3 and TRBJ2-2, with 7 bases lining up with TRBD2. The junction had 17 bases not matched to a gene; V was cut back by 8 bases and J by 2 bases. The CDR3 runs 18 residues. From germline, CDR1 is ENHRY and CDR2 SYGVKD. Here the CDR3 reads CAIHKAASGTPNTGELFF. The CDR3 region has the DNA TGTGCCATCCATAAAGCGGCTAGCGGAACCCCCAACACCGGGGAGCTGTTTTTT.

This sequence joins TRBV12-5 and TRBJ2-2, with a weak D call TRBD2 (5 bases). Trimming removed 7 bases at V and 6 bases at J, with 21 bases between. The CDR3 length is 16 residues. CDR1 is LGHNT, CDR2 FRNRAP, per germline. The CDR3 nucleotides read TGTGCTAGTGCCGTAGTGGACTGGCGGTTTTCCGGGGAGCTGTTTTTT. It yields the protein CASAVVDWRFSGELFF.